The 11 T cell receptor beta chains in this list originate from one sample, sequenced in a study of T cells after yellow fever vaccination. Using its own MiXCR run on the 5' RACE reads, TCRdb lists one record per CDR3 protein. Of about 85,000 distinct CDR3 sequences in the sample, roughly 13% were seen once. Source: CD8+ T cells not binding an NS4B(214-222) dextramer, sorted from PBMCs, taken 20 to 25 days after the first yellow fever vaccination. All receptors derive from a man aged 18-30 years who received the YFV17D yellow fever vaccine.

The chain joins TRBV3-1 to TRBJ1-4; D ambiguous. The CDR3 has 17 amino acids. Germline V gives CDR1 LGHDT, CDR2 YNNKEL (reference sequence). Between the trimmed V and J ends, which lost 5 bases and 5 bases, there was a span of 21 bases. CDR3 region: CASSSDPAGQENEKLFF. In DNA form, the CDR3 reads TGTGCCAGCAGCTCTGACCCTGCTGGGCAGGAAAATGAAAAACTGTTTTTT.

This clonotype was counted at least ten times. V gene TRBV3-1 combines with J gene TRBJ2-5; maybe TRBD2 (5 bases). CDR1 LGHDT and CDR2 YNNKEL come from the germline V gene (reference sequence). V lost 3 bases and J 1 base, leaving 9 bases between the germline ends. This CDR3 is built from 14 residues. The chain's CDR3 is CASSQGAFQETQYF. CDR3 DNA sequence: TGTGCCAGCAGCCAGGGAGCGTTCCAAGAGACCCAGTACTTC.

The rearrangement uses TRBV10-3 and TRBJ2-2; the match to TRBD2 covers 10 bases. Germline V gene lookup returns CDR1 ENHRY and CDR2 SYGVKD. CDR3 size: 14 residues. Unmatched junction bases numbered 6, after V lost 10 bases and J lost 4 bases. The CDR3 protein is CATGLAGVTGELFF. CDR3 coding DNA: TGTGCCACGGGCCTAGCGGGGGTCACCGGGGAGCTGTTTTTT.

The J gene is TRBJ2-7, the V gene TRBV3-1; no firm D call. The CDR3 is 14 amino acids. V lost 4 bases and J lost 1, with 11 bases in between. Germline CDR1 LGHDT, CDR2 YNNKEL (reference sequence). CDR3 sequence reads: CASSPGSGSYEQYV. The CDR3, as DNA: TGTGCCAGCAGCCCAGGCTCTGGTTCCTACGAGCAGTACGTC.

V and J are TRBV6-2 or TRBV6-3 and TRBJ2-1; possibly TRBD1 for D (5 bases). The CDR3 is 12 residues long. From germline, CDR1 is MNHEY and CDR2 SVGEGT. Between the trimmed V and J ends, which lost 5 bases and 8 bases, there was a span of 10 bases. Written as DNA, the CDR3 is TGTGCCAGCAGTCTCGACAGCTATGAGCAGTTCTTC. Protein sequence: CASSLDSYEQFF.

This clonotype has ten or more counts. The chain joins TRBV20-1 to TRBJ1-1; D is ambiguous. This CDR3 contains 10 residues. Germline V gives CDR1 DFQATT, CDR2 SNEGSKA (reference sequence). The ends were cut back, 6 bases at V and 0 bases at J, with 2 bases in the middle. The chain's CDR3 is CSALNTEAFF. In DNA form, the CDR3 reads TGCAGTGCATTGAACACTGAAGCTTTCTTT.

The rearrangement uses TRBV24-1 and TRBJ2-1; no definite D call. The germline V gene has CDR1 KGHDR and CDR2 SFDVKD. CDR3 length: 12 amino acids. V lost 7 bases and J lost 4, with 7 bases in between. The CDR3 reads CATRNGYNEQFF. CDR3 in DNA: TGTGCCACCAGGAACGGATACAATGAGCAGTTCTTC.

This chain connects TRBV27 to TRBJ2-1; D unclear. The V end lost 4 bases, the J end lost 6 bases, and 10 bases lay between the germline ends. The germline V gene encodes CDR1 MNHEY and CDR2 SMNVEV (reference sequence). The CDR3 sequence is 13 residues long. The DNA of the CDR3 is TGTGCCAGCAGTTCTGGTCAGAGCAATGAGCAGTTCTTC. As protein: CASSSGQSNEQFF.

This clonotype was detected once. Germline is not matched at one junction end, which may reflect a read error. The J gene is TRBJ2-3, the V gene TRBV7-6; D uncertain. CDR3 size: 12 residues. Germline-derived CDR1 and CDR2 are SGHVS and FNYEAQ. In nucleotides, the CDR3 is TGTGCCAGCAGCTTCGCCACATATACGCAGTATTTT. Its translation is CASSFATYTQYF.

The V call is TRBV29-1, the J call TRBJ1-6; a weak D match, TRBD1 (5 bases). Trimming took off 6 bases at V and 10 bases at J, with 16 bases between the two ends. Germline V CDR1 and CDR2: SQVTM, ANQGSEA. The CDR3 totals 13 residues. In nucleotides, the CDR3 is TGCAGCGTCGGTGGGGGGTCAGGCTCACCCCTCCACTTT. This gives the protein CSVGGGSGSPLHF.

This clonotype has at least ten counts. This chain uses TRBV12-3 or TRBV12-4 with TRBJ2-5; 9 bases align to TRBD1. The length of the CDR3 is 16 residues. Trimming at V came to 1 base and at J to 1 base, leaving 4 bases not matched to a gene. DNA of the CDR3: TGTGCCAGCAGTTTAGAGGGGACAGGGATCCAAGAGACCCAGTACTTC. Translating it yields CASSLEGTGIQETQYF.